This TCR beta chain derives from a study of molecular identifiers for immune sequencing clone quantification (dated by TCRdb to 2016 to 2019). Regarding the research as a whole: For a replicate experiment, the RNA from either about 20,000 or 100,000 naive CD8 T cells was divided into five aliquots, and four of those aliquots went on to sequencing. CD8 T cells were used in a methods study to benchmark molecular-identifier clustering-based TCR repertoire sequencing (MIDCIRS) and TCR RNA copy counting. Overall study outcomes, separate from this receptor: The naive libraries included spiked-in Jurkat TCR RNA (around 9 copies' worth), and this Jurkat TCR RNA is not part of the donor repertoire. Modeling indicated around 3.2 TCR RNA copies recovered per cell, compared with 9 to 10 by digital PCR, which implies a capture efficiency of 25% to 35%. Highly expanded clone sizes could be underestimated if identical TCR molecules share a barcode. Without barcode sub-clustering, chimeric consensus sequences inflated TCR diversity; chimeras reached as high as 47%. A single cell's worth of spiked-in Jurkat TCR RNA was reported detectable even among 850,000 to 1,000,000 naive CD8 T cells. Clones above 20 RNA copies held over 97% of molecules in CMV-specific effector cells but under 1% in naive cells.

The library relied on PCR. The sequencing machine was an Illumina HiSeq 4000. Bulk TCR libraries were prepared as previously described, using TCR primers listed in Table S5. Purification of total RNA was performed with the Qiagen AllPrep DNA/RNA kit. Before analysis, reads from multiple sequencing runs of one library were combined. In the paper's pipeline: Reads were retained only if the reads had an exact TCR constant sequence, and the retained reads were trimmed to 150 nt and grouped according to their 12-nt molecular barcodes. Reads inside each barcode group were sub-clustered using a 15% Levenshtein threshold, and a quality-weighted consensus sequence was constructed for each RNA molecule. Non-functional sequences were filtered out, along with any lower-count sequence sitting one edit away from another sequence. Based on fitting two negative binomial distributions, any barcode sub-cluster with under 20% of the maximum read count was discarded. TCRdb reran the public reads through fastp at Q25 and MiXCR, keeping productive beta chains. Here each entry gathers all rows of one CDR3 protein and keeps the most common genes and DNA. V and J calls and clone size were set by TCRdb, not the authors. The sample profile shows more than 250,000 distinct CDR3 sequences; about a fifth of them were found once. Of the sample, about 0.79% is held by the ten largest clones.

This clonotype has only one observation. The antigen it recognizes is unknown. Germline is not matched at one junction end, which may reflect a read error. For CDR1 and CDR2, the germline V gene lists MGHRA and YSYEKL. From the cysteine through the phenylalanine, the CDR3 covers 15 amino acids. The read is trimmed to its CDR3 DNA, 45 bases read in frame from base 1. Libraries of naive CD8 T cells were built from around 20,000 to 1,000,000 sorted cells, with 10%, 30% or 50% of the purified RNA used. On a BD FACSAria II, naive CD8 T cells were FACS-sorted as CD8+CD4-CCR7+CD45RA+ and collected into RLT Plus buffer. Detection sensitivity was tested by spiking Jurkat RNA equal to roughly ten TCR copies' worth into samples containing roughly 18,000-1,000,000 naive CD8 T cells. CD8 T cells were enriched using RosetteSep CD8+ T Cell Enrichment Cocktail and Ficoll-Paque, and the enriched cells then underwent ACK red cell lysis.

This TCR was sampled from a human donor in good health. Some libraries in this study had Jurkat cell RNA spiked in. Recombination linked TRBV4-1 to TRBJ2-1, with no reliable assignment of the D segment. The specimen was naive CD8+ T cells from blood, with Jurkat cell RNA spiked in. The sample's cell subset or site label, in plain terms: FACS-sorted CD8+CD4-CCR7+CD45RA+ naive T cells. CDR3 region: CASGQFWGSYNEQFF. The sequence in DNA is TGCGCCAGCGGCCAATTTTGGGGCTCCTACAATGAGCAGTTCTTC.